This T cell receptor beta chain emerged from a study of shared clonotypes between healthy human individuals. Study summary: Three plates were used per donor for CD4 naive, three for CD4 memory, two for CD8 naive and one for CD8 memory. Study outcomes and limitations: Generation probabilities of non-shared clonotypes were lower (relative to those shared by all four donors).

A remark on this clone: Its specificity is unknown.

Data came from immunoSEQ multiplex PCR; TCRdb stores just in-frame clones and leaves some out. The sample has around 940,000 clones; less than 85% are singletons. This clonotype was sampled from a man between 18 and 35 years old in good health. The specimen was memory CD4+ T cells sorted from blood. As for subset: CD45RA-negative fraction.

Here the CDR3 reads CASSASLREGRSFGDTQYF. In DNA form, the CDR3 reads TGTGCCAGCAGCGCCAGCTTGCGGGAGGGCCGGAGTTTTGGAGATACGCAGTATTTT. The chain is built from TRBV9 and TRBJ2-3; TRBD2 agrees at 9 bases. The V gene's germline CDR1 is SGDLS and CDR2 YYNGEE. The CDR3 runs to 19 residues. Germline trimming cut 3 bases from V and 5 bases from J; bases unmatched to any gene: 19.